One sample yielded the 2 T cell receptor beta chains listed below, sequenced in a study of a mutant IDH1 vaccine in newly diagnosed glioma. These TCRs' antigens remain unknown. The sample's time point: week 5, during vaccination. Topical imiquimod was applied with each vaccine dose, which held 300 ug of mutant IDH1 20-mer peptide. TCRdb keeps only in-frame clones here, not all; method: immunoSEQ multiplex PCR. The data hold 50,000 to 55,000 clones, with about three quarters observed a single time. Source: PBMCs, taken from a glioma patient whose treatment included an IDH1 peptide vaccine. These receptor sequences come from a man in his fifties or sixties with glioma.

The chain carries TRBV10-1 and TRBJ1-5; D might be TRBD1 (5 bases). CDR1 and CDR2 (germline): WNHNN, SYGVQD (reference sequence). This CDR3 contains 12 residues. Trimming took 8 bases from V and 7 from J, leaving 12 bases between them. The CDR3: CASGADRQPQHF. The DNA of the CDR3 is TGCGCCAGCGGGGCAGATCGACAGCCCCAGCATTTT.

The chain uses TRBV27 and TRBJ1-5, with D perhaps matching TRBD1 (5 bases). The CDR3 is 16 amino acids. V was shortened by 3 bases and J by 3 bases, with 15 bases between the two germline ends. In germline, CDR1 is MNHEY, CDR2 SMNVEV (reference sequence). CDR3 DNA sequence: TGTGCCAGCAGTTTGAGGGGAGGATTGGACAATCAGCCCCAGCATTTT. It yields the protein CASSLRGGLDNQPQHF.